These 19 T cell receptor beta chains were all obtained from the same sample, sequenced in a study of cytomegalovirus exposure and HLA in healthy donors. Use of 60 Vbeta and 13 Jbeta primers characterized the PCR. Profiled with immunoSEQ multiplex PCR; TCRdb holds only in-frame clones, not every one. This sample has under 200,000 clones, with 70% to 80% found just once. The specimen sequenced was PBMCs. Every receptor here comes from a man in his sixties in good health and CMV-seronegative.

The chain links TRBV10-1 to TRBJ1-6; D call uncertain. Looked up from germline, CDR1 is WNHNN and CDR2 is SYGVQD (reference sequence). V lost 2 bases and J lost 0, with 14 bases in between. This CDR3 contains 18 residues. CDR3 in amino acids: CASSEVTPVYSYNSPLHF. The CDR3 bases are TGCGCCAGCAGTGAGGTGACACCGGTGTACTCCTATAATTCACCCCTCCACTTT.

CDR3 in amino acids: CATSARQVANYEQYF. The CDR3 DNA reads as TGTGCCACCAGCGCAAGACAGGTTGCGAACTACGAGCAGTACTTC. The chain carries TRBV15 and TRBJ2-7, with D perhaps matching TRBD1 (6 bases). Looked up from germline, CDR1 is LNHNV and CDR2 is YYDKDF (reference sequence). Trimming took 5 bases from V and 3 from J, leaving 17 bases between them. The CDR3 is 15 amino acids.

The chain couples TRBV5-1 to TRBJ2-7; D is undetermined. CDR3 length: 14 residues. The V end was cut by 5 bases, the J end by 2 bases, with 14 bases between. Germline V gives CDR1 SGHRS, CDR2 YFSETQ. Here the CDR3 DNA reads TGCGCCAGCAGATTCGGTGAAGCGACCTACGAGCAGTACTTC. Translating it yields CASRFGEATYEQYF.

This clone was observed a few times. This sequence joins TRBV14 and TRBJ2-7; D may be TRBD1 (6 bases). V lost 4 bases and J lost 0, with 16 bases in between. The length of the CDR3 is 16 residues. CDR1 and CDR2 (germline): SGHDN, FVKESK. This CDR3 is CASSPLGGSSSYEQYF. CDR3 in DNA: TGTGCCAGCAGCCCTCTAGGGGGATCGAGCTCCTACGAGCAGTACTTC.

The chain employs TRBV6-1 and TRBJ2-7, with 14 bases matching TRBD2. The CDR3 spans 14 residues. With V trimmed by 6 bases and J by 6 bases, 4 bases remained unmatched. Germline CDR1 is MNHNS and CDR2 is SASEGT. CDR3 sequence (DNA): TGTGCCAGCAGCGGACTAGCGGGGGGAGGCGAGCAGTACTTC. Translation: CASSGLAGGGEQYF.

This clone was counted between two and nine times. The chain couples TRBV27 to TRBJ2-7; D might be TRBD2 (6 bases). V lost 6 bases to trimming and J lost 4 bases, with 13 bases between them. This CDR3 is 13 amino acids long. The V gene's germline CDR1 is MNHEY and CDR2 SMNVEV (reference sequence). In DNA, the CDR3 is TGTGCCAGCAGCGGGACTCCGGCGTACGAGCAGTACTTC. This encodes CASSGTPAYEQYF.

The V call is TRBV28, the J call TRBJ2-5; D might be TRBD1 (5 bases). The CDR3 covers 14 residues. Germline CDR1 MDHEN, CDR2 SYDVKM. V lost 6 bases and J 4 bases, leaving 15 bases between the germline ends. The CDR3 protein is CASRTQGLGETQYF. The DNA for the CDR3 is TGTGCCAGCAGGACCCAGGGTTTAGGAGAGACCCAGTACTTC.

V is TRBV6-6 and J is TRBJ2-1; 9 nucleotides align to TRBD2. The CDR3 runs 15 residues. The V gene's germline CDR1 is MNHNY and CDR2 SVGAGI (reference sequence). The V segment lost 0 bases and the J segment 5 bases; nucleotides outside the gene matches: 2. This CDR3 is CASSYSSGGHNEQFF. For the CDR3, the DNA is TGTGCCAGCAGTTACTCTAGCGGGGGCCACAATGAGCAGTTCTTC.

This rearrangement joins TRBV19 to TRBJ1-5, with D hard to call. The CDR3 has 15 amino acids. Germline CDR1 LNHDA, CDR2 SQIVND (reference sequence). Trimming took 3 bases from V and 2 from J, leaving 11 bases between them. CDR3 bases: TGTGCCAGTAGTATTAACACGGGTCGCAATCAGCCCCAGCATTTT. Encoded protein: CASSINTGRNQPQHF.

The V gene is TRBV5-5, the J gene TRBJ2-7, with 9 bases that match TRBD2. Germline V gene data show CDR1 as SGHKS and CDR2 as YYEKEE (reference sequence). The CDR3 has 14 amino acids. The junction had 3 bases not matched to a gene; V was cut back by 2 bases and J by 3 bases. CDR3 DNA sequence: TGTGCCAGCAGCTTAGCGGGGGGTATCTACGAGCAGTACTTC. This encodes CASSLAGGIYEQYF.

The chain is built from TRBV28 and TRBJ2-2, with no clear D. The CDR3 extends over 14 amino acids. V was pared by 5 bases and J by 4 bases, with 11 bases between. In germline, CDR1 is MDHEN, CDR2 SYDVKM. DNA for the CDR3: TGTGCCAGCAGTAAGGCAGGTCCCACCGGGGAGCTGTTTTTT. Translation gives CASSKAGPTGELFF.

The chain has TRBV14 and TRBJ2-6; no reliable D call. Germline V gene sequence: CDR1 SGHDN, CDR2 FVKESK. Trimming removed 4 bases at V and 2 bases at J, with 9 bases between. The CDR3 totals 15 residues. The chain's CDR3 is CASSPQVTGANVLTF. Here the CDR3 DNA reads TGTGCCAGCAGCCCCCAGGTAACTGGGGCCAACGTCCTGACTTTC.

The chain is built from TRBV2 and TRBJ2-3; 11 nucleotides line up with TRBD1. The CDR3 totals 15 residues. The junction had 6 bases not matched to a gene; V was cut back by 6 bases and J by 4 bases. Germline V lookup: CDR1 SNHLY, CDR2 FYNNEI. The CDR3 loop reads CASRKGQGEADTQYF. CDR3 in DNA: TGTGCCAGCAGGAAGGGACAGGGGGAGGCAGATACGCAGTATTTT.

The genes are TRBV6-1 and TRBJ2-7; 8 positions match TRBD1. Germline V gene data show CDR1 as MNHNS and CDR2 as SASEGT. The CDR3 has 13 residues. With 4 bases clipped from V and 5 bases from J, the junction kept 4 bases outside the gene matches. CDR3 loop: CASSADRVHEQYF. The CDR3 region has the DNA TGTGCCAGCAGTGCGGACAGGGTCCACGAGCAGTACTTC.

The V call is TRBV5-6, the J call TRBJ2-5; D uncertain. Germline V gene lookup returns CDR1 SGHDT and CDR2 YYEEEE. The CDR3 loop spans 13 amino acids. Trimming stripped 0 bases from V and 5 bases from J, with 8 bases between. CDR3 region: CASSLGQRETQYF. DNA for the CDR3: TGTGCCAGCAGCTTGGGTCAGAGGGAGACCCAGTACTTC.

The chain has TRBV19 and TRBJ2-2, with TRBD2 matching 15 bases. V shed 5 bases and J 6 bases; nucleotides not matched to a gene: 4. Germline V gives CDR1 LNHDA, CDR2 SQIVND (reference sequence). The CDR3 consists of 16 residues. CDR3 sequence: CASSFRTSGGAGELFF. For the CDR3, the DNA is TGTGCCAGTAGTTTTCGGACTAGCGGGGGGGCCGGGGAGCTGTTTTTT.

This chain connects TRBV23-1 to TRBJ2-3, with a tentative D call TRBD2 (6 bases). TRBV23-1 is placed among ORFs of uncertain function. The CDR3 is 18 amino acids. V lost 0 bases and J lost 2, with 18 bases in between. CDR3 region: CASSQSMLGGAVTDTQYF. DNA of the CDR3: TGCGCCAGCAGTCAATCGATGCTCGGGGGAGCGGTCACAGATACGCAGTATTTT.

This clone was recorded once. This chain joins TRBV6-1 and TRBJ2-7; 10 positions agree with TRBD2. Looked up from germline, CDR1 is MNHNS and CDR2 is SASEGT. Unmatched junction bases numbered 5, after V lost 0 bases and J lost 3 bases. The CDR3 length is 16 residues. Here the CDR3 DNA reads TGTGCCAGCAGTGAAGCGCACCCTAGCGGGGGCTACGAGCAGTACTTC. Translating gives CASSEAHPSGGYEQYF.

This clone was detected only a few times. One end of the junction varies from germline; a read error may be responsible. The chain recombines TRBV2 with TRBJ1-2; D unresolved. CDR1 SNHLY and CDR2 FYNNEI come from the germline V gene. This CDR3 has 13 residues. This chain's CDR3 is CASNFGINYGYPF. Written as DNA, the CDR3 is TGTGCCAGCAATTTCGGGATTAACTATGGCTACCCCTTC.